What follows are 29 T cell receptor beta chains derived from one specimen sequenced in a study of CD8 T cells in ankylosing spondylitis. Whole-study results and caveats: Typical of ankylosing spondylitis blood, it appeared, was a TCR beta motif of 7 or 8 highly homologous variants.

One entry per CDR3 protein, called by TCRdb with MiXCR from the 5' RACE reads. The sample has approximately 520,000 distinct CDR3 sequences, 5.3% seen once. For these TCRs, the target antigens are not known. The specimen was blood, either unsorted or a sorted T cell fraction (not recorded which). The source of these receptors is a male donor with ankylosing spondylitis.

This clonotype was counted at least ten times. This rearrangement joins TRBV7-2 to TRBJ2-2; D could derive from TRBD1 or TRBD2 (5 bases each). In germline, CDR1 is SGHTA, CDR2 FQGNSA. This CDR3 has 13 amino acids. The germline V and J ends were trimmed by 11 bases and 5 bases, with 15 bases remaining between them. DNA of the CDR3: TGTGCCGCAGCTTCGGGACGAACCGGGGAGCTGTTTTTT. Its protein product is CAAASGRTGELFF.

This clonotype has at least ten counts. The rearrangement uses TRBV9 and TRBJ2-1; 11 bases map to TRBD2. The trim removed 1 base at V and 8 bases at J, leaving 8 bases unmatched. This CDR3 is built from 16 residues. The germline CDR1 and CDR2 sequences are SGDLS and YYNGEE. This CDR3 is CASSVTLGTSGHEQFF. The CDR3 DNA reads TGTGCCAGCAGCGTAACCCTTGGGACTAGCGGCCATGAGCAGTTCTTC.

The chain carries TRBV7-8 and TRBJ2-3; no clear D gene. This CDR3 has 11 residues. V shed 4 bases and J shed 6 bases, with 5 bases lying between them. CDR1 and CDR2 from the germline V gene are SGHVS and FQNEAQ. DNA for the CDR3: TGTGCCAGCAGCTACGAGGATACGCAGTATTTT. Protein sequence: CASSYEDTQYF.

This clonotype was picked up many times. This rearrangement joins TRBV5-1 to TRBJ2-7, with a possible D match to TRBD2 (6 bases). V shed 6 bases and J shed 4 bases, with 14 bases lying between them. The CDR3 spans 13 residues. CDR1 and CDR2 from the germline V gene are SGHRS and YFSETQ. The CDR3 sequence is CASTFLGGYEQYF. CDR3 nucleotide sequence: TGCGCCAGCACCTTTCTCGGGGGATACGAGCAGTACTTC.

This clonotype was seen a handful of times. The chain combines TRBV7-3 with TRBJ2-5; TRBD2 might be the D (5 bases). The V gene lost 5 bases and the J gene lost 0 bases, with 10 bases spanning the gap. The CDR3 has 14 amino acids. Per the germline V gene, CDR1 is SGHTA and CDR2 is FQGTGA. The CDR3 is CASSPAGDQETQYF. The CDR3 bases are TGTGCCAGCAGCCCAGCCGGGGACCAAGAGACCCAGTACTTC.

This clonotype has a count of ten or more. The V gene is TRBV7-9, the J gene TRBJ1-1; 11 bases match TRBD1. CDR3 length: 16 residues. V dropped 5 bases and J dropped 5; count of bases not matched to a gene: 10. Germline assignment: CDR1 SEHNR and CDR2 FQNEAQ (reference sequence). The CDR3 nucleotides read TGTGCCAGCAGCCCAGGGACAGGGGGAGTCGGGACTGAAGCTTTCTTT. Its translation: CASSPGTGGVGTEAFF.

Only one count was recorded for this clonotype. The chain joins TRBV5-1 to TRBJ2-5; D possibly corresponds to TRBD2 (5 bases). The CDR3 loop spans 18 amino acids. Germline V lookup: CDR1 SGHRS, CDR2 YFSETQ. Trimming took off 4 bases at V and 2 bases at J, with 24 bases between the two ends. CDR3 loop: CASSPRPGLEGSQETQYF. Here the CDR3 DNA reads TGCGCCAGCAGCCCCCGGCCAGGCTTAGAGGGATCACAAGAGACCCAGTACTTC.

The V gene is TRBV5-1, the J gene TRBJ2-6; D ambiguous. This CDR3 is 16 amino acids long. CDR1 and CDR2 from the germline V gene are SGHRS and YFSETQ. The V and J ends lost 0 bases and 2 bases respectively, with 9 bases between them. The CDR3 reads CASSLDGSPGANVLTF. The CDR3 nucleotides read TGCGCCAGCAGCTTGGATGGGTCCCCTGGGGCCAACGTCCTGACTTTC. Complete variable domain (other parts from reference TRBV5-1 and TRBJ2-6): KAGVTQTPRYLIKTRGQQVTLSCSPISGHRSVSWYQQTPGQGLQFLFEYFSETQRNKGNFPGRFSGRQFSNSRSEMNVSTLELGDSALYLCASSLDGSPGANVLTFGAGSRLTVL.

This clonotype was counted many times. The chain employs TRBV7-2 and TRBJ1-2, with 12 bases lining up with TRBD1. Per the germline V gene, CDR1 is SGHTA and CDR2 is FQGNSA. This CDR3 is 14 amino acids long. Trimming removed 4 bases from V and 8 bases from J; junction bases left unmatched: 5. CDR3 amino acids: CASSSGTGGRGYTF. The CDR3 bases are TGTGCCAGCAGCTCCGGGACAGGGGGCCGGGGCTACACCTTC. Filled out from reference TRBV7-2 and TRBJ1-2, the complete variable domain reads GAGVSQSPSNKVTEKGKDVELRCDPISGHTALYWYRQSLGQGLEFLIYFQGNSAPDKSGLPSDRFSAERTGGSVSTLTIQRTQQEDSAVYLCASSSGTGGRGYTFGSGTRLTVV.

The rearrangement uses TRBV24-1 and TRBJ2-3; possible D gene TRBD1, 6 bases. V dropped 5 bases and J dropped 6 bases, with 8 bases sitting between them. This CDR3 has 12 residues. Germline V gene sequence: CDR1 KGHDR, CDR2 SFDVKD. CDR3: CATSAQGDTQYF. Written as DNA, the CDR3 is TGTGCCACCAGTGCCCAGGGGGATACGCAGTATTTT.

In this sample, this clonotype turned up a few times. The rearrangement links TRBV12-3 or TRBV12-4 to TRBJ2-1, with 12 bases aligning to TRBD2. This CDR3 spans 14 amino acids. V lost 5 bases and J lost 12; bases outside the gene matches: 8. The DNA for the CDR3 is TGTGCCAGCAGTGCGACTAGCGGGAGTAGTACGCAGTTCTTC. It yields the protein CASSATSGSSTQFF.

V and J are TRBV20-1 and TRBJ2-3, with D perhaps TRBD2 (6 bases). Per germline, CDR1 DFQATT and CDR2 SNEGSKA (reference sequence). The CDR3 runs 15 residues. Trimming stripped 5 bases from V and 6 bases from J, with 21 bases between. CDR3 bases: TGCAGTGCTTCTGGGGGGAGTAGTATATTTGATACGCAGTATTTT. The encoded protein is CSASGGSSIFDTQYF.

This clonotype was counted many times. The chain uses TRBV7-9 and TRBJ1-2, with TRBD1 identical over 10 bases. The CDR3 extends over 16 amino acids. V lost 6 bases and J lost 0; bases outside the gene matches: 7. Germline V gene sequence: CDR1 SEHNR, CDR2 FQNEAQ (reference sequence). The CDR3 spells CASSYDRGRANYGYTF. CDR3 nucleotide sequence: TGTGCCAGCAGTTACGACAGGGGGCGGGCTAACTATGGCTACACCTTC. Based on the CDR3 plus reference TRBV7-9 and TRBJ1-2, the full variable domain is DTGVSQNPRHKITKRGQNVTFRCDPISEHNRLYWYRQTLGQGPEFLTYFQNEAQLEKSRLLSDRFSAERPKGSFSTLEIQRTEQGDSAMYLCASSYDRGRANYGYTFGSGTRLTVV.

This clonotype was counted between two and nine times. The CDR3 region is CATARQGGYEQYF. The DNA for the CDR3 is TGTGCCACCGCCAGACAGGGGGGATACGAGCAGTACTTC. This chain joins TRBV24-1 and TRBJ2-7, with TRBD1 identical over 9 bases. Trimming removed 9 bases from V and 4 bases from J; junction bases left unmatched: 6. Per the germline V gene, CDR1 is KGHDR and CDR2 is SFDVKD. This CDR3 is 13 amino acids long.

This clonotype was seen repeatedly, ten times or more. The CDR3 DNA reads TGCGCCAGCAGCAAGACCGGGACAGGGTCCTACGAGCAGTACTTC. The encoded protein is CASSKTGTGSYEQYF. The chain recombines TRBV10-2 with TRBJ2-7; 9 bases agree with TRBD1. After removal of 6 bases from V and 1 base from J, the junction contained 7 bases not matched to a gene. The CDR3 runs to 15 residues. Germline CDR1 reads WSHSY; CDR2 reads SAAADI.

This chain connects TRBV7-2 to TRBJ2-2; no firm D call. This CDR3 has 15 residues. Germline V gene data show CDR1 as SGHTA and CDR2 as FQGNSA. Between the trimmed V and J ends, which lost 1 base and 4 bases, there was a span of 10 bases. CDR3 bases: TGTGCCAGCAGCTTAGAGGGCGCCATCACCGGGGAGCTGTTTTTT. It translates to CASSLEGAITGELFF. The full variable domain, completed using reference TRBV7-2 and TRBJ2-2, is GAGVSQSPSNKVTEKGKDVELRCDPISGHTALYWYRQSLGQGLEFLIYFQGNSAPDKSGLPSDRFSAERTGGSVSTLTIQRTQQEDSAVYLCASSLEGAITGELFFGEGSRLTVL.

This clonotype was picked up many times. The V gene is TRBV5-1, the J gene TRBJ2-5; 7 positions match TRBD2. J lost 1 base, V lost 4 bases, and 7 bases had no gene match. There are 15 residues in the CDR3. Germline V lookup: CDR1 SGHRS, CDR2 YFSETQ. CDR3 in DNA: TGCGCCAGCAGCCAAGGAGCGGGACTCCAAGAGACCCAGTACTTC. It is translated as CASSQGAGLQETQYF.

This clonotype has ten or more counts. This chain uses TRBV15 with TRBJ1-2; D is possibly TRBD1 (5 bases). Looked up from germline, CDR1 is LNHNV and CDR2 is YYDKDF (reference sequence). The CDR3 spans 14 residues. Trimming cost V 1 base and J 8 bases, with 14 bases left between them. The CDR3 region is CATSRGQGTLGYTF. CDR3 DNA sequence: TGTGCCACCAGCAGAGGTCAGGGCACCTTGGGCTACACCTTC.

This clonotype occurred many times. The chain couples TRBV27 to TRBJ2-2, with a possible D match to TRBD1 (6 bases). CDR1 MNHEY and CDR2 SMNVEV come from the germline V gene (reference sequence). V was shortened by 5 bases and J by 6 bases, with 13 bases between the two germline ends. The CDR3 is 14 residues long. In DNA, the CDR3 is TGTGCCAGCAGTCCAAGCCAGGGGTCCGGGGAGCTGTTTTTT. Amino acids: CASSPSQGSGELFF.

Ten or more counts support this clonotype. The rearrangement uses TRBV7-2 and TRBJ1-1; D uncertain. This CDR3 contains 13 residues. With 3 bases removed from V and 4 bases from J, the gap between germline ends came to 9 bases. The germline V gene encodes CDR1 SGHTA and CDR2 FQGNSA. The DNA of the CDR3 is TGTGCCAGCAGCTTGTCTTTGATCACTGAAGCTTTCTTT. Protein: CASSLSLITEAFF.

This clonotype appeared many times. J is TRBJ1-6 and V is TRBV4-3; weak D call: TRBD1 (5 bases). This CDR3 comprises 13 residues. CDR1 LGHNA and CDR2 YSLEER come from the germline V gene. Trimming stripped 5 bases from V and 10 bases from J, with 12 bases between. The CDR3, as DNA: TGCGCCAGCAGCATCCAGGGCGGGTCACCCCTCCACTTT. Translating it yields CASSIQGGSPLHF.

The chain is built from TRBV7-2 and TRBJ2-1; D remains unclear. Trimming took off 3 bases at V and 5 bases at J, with 8 bases between the two ends. Looked up from germline, CDR1 is SGHTA and CDR2 is FQGNSA. This CDR3 spans 13 amino acids. The CDR3 region is CASSFPFNNEQFF. The CDR3 nucleotides are TGTGCCAGCAGCTTCCCCTTTAACAATGAGCAGTTCTTC.

The table lists this clonotype with many counts. The V gene is TRBV7-8, the J gene TRBJ2-5; maybe TRBD1 (6 bases). The germline V gene has CDR1 SGHVS and CDR2 FQNEAQ. The CDR3 is 13 residues long. The V end lost 5 bases, the J end lost 4 bases, and 11 bases lay between the germline ends. CDR3 sequence: CASSVQGGETQYF. CDR3 coding DNA: TGTGCCAGCAGCGTACAGGGCGGAGAGACCCAGTACTTC. The variable domain in full, completed from reference TRBV7-8 and TRBJ2-5, reads GAGVSQSPRYKVAKRGQDVALRCDPISGHVSLFWYQQALGQGPEFLTYFQNEAQLDKSGLPSDRFFAERPEGSVSTLKIQRTQQEDSAVYLCASSVQGGETQYFGPGTRLLVL.

This clonotype was seen at least ten times. This sequence joins TRBV10-3 and TRBJ2-2; D remains unclear. CDR1 ENHRY and CDR2 SYGVKD come from the germline V gene. Trimming cost V 6 bases and J 6 bases, with 11 bases left between them. The CDR3 runs 13 residues. The CDR3, as DNA: TGTGCCATCAGCTACTTTAAGGCCGGGGAGCTGTTTTTT. Its translation is CAISYFKAGELFF.

This clonotype was observed many times. The chain combines TRBV5-1 with TRBJ1-2; 7 bases are shared with TRBD1. CDR3 length equals 15 residues. Trimming cost V 2 bases and J 5 bases; bases outside gene matches: 9. CDR1 and CDR2 from the germline V gene are SGHRS and YFSETQ. The CDR3 coding sequence is TGCGCCAGCAGCTTTGTTCCGGGACAGCTTTATGGCTACACCTTC. Its protein is CASSFVPGQLYGYTF.

This clonotype was seen many times. The chain recombines TRBV15 with TRBJ2-1; tentatively, D is TRBD1 (6 bases). CDR1 LNHNV and CDR2 YYDKDF come from the germline V gene (reference sequence). There are 18 residues in the CDR3. With 5 bases removed from V and 8 bases from J, the gap between germline ends came to 28 bases. CDR3 coding DNA: TGTGCCACCAGCTTAGATCCCGGGACATCGATAAGCGGTGATGAGCAGTTCTTC. Encoded protein: CATSLDPGTSISGDEQFF.

In this sample, this clonotype turned up many times. The rearrangement joins TRBV7-2 to TRBJ1-2; unclear D gene. The CDR3 covers 13 residues. Germline assignment: CDR1 SGHTA and CDR2 FQGNSA. V shed 2 bases and J shed 8 bases, with 12 bases lying between them. The CDR3 DNA follows: TGTGCCAGCAGCTTAAGTTCGGGATTCGGCTACACCTTC. Amino acids: CASSLSSGFGYTF. Complete variable domain (other parts from reference TRBV7-2 and TRBJ1-2): GAGVSQSPSNKVTEKGKDVELRCDPISGHTALYWYRQSLGQGLEFLIYFQGNSAPDKSGLPSDRFSAERTGGSVSTLTIQRTQQEDSAVYLCASSLSSGFGYTFGSGTRLTVV.

This clonotype was found many times. The J gene is TRBJ1-2, the V gene TRBV20-1, with no clear D. Germline V CDR1 and CDR2: DFQATT, SNEGSKA (reference sequence). Trimming cost V 4 bases and J 3 bases, with 9 bases left between them. The CDR3 is 12 residues long. This chain's CDR3 is CSAKARHYGYTF. CDR3 nucleotides: TGCAGTGCTAAGGCCCGACACTATGGCTACACCTTC.

This clonotype was detected many times. The chain couples TRBV5-1 to TRBJ2-1, with 11 bases lining up with TRBD1. Looked up from germline, CDR1 is SGHRS and CDR2 is YFSETQ. With 6 bases clipped from V and 5 bases from J, the junction kept 13 bases outside the gene matches. CDR3 size: 17 residues. The CDR3 here is CASMRTGGEAGNNEQFF. The CDR3, as DNA: TGCGCCAGCATGCGGACAGGGGGCGAGGCTGGGAACAATGAGCAGTTCTTC.